This entry features one T cell receptor (beta chain) sequence. Its antigen is unidentified. In the ViraFEST assay, antigen-specific CD4+ clonotypes were identified by expansion after peptide-pool stimulation. Following an approximately ten-day culture, CD4+ T cells were purified. The infection with SARS-CoV-2 (confirmed by PCR) occurred in this person between March and December 2020. Half of the medium was exchanged for IL-2 medium on both days 3 and 7. This specimen comes from a study of vaccination effects on CD4 cells after COVID-19. Overall study results and limits: Clones arising from infection and from vaccination showed marked clonal contraction late after vaccination.

Trimming pared 0 bases from V and 1 base from J, leaving 10 bases between. The CDR3 contains 16 residues. CDR1 and CDR2 (germline): SGHDN, FVKESK. Produced via immunoSEQ multiplex PCR; TCRdb's table is partial and in-frame only. Of about 45,000 clones listed, roughly 80% were seen once; the top ten hold just under 30%. The sample here was CD4+ T cells from PBMCs cultured with a peptide pool, taken before COVID-19 vaccination. The sequence derives from a human donor who had a prior SARS-CoV-2 infection. This chain uses TRBV14 with TRBJ2-1; possible D gene TRBD1, 5 bases. The CDR3 sequence: CASSQESGFSYNEQFF. The CDR3 DNA reads as TGTGCCAGCAGCCAAGAGTCAGGGTTTTCCTACAATGAGCAGTTCTTC.